These 25 T cell receptor beta chains were all obtained from the same sample, sequenced in a study of T-cell memory formation after mild COVID-19. TCRdb passed the 5' RACE reads through MiXCR, listing each CDR3 protein once. The data contain around 190,000 distinct CDR3 sequences, about 18% of them singletons. Material for sequencing was PBMCs or a T cell subset sorted from them (not recorded which). The receptors derive from a young man who had mild COVID-19 (a few samples of this study predate the infection). Cell type and time point are not known.

The V gene is TRBV5-1, the J gene TRBJ1-2; D not resolved. The germline V gene encodes CDR1 SGHRS and CDR2 YFSETQ. V lost 0 bases to trimming and J lost 1 base, with 13 bases between them. This CDR3 has 16 residues. The CDR3 DNA is TGCGCCAGCAGCTTGGGCGACACCAGAGTTAACTATGGCTACACCTTC. Its translation: CASSLGDTRVNYGYTF.

The V gene is TRBV18, the J gene TRBJ1-1; perhaps TRBD1 as D (5 bases). V lost 3 bases, J lost 5 bases, and 19 bases lay in between. The CDR3 extends over 16 amino acids. Germline CDR1 is KGHSH and CDR2 is LQKENI. The CDR3, as DNA: TGTGCCAGCTCACCCAGGGAGGGTGGTCGACGAACTGAAGCTTTCTTT. It yields the protein CASSPREGGRRTEAFF. The complete variable domain, with remaining parts taken from reference TRBV18 and TRBJ1-1, reads NAGVMQNPRHLVRRRGQEARLRCSPMKGHSHVYWYRQLPEEGLKFMVYLQKENIIDESGMPKERFSAEFPKEGPSILRIQQVVRGDSAAYFCASSPREGGRRTEAFFGQGTRLTVV.

The gene calls are TRBV5-1 and TRBJ2-7; TRBD1 aligns across 8 bases. Germline assignment: CDR1 SGHRS and CDR2 YFSETQ. Unmatched junction bases numbered 11, after V lost 4 bases and J lost 2 bases. The CDR3 contains 16 residues. CDR3 coding DNA: TGCGCCAGCAGCGCCCGGACAGGGCAATACACCTACGAGCAGTACTTC. As protein: CASSARTGQYTYEQYF.

The V gene is TRBV7-9, the J gene TRBJ2-5, with D tentatively TRBD2 (5 bases). V was pared by 4 bases and J by 0 bases, with 12 bases between. The V gene's germline CDR1 is SEHNR and CDR2 FQNEAQ (reference sequence). The CDR3 is made up of 15 amino acids. CDR3 in DNA: TGTGCCAGCAGCTCCCAGAGGGATTACCAAGAGACCCAGTACTTC. This translates into CASSSQRDYQETQYF. Together with reference TRBV7-9 and TRBJ2-5, the CDR3 gives the full variable domain: DTGVSQNPRHKITKRGQNVTFRCDPISEHNRLYWYRQTLGQGPEFLTYFQNEAQLEKSRLLSDRFSAERPKGSFSTLEIQRTEQGDSAMYLCASSSQRDYQETQYFGPGTRLLVL.

This clonotype was observed a handful of times. V is TRBV18 and J is TRBJ1-4, with 9 nucleotides matching TRBD1. The junction had 7 bases not matched to a gene; V was cut back by 3 bases and J by 8 bases. Germline CDR1 reads KGHSH; CDR2 reads LQKENI. The CDR3 totals 15 residues. Here the CDR3 reads CASSPPGQGFEKLFF. The DNA for the CDR3 is TGTGCCAGCTCACCTCCGGGACAGGGCTTCGAAAAACTGTTTTTT.

The chain links TRBV11-2 to TRBJ2-6, with TRBD1 as a possible D gene (5 bases). The CDR3 has 15 residues. The V gene's germline CDR1 is SGHAT and CDR2 FQNNGV. Trimming took 2 bases from V and 3 from J, leaving 8 bases between them. The CDR3 region has the DNA TGTGCCAGCAGCTTAACAGGCGGTGGGGCCAACGTCCTGACTTTC. Its translation is CASSLTGGGANVLTF.

The gene calls are TRBV18 and TRBJ2-5; a weak D match, TRBD2 (6 bases). The CDR3 is 18 residues long. CDR1 is KGHSH and CDR2 is LQKENI in the germline V gene. The germline V and J ends were trimmed by 0 bases and 2 bases, with 19 bases remaining between them. The CDR3 protein is CASSPPLREAVIQETQYF. CDR3 nucleotides: TGTGCCAGCTCACCACCGCTCAGGGAGGCCGTCATTCAAGAGACCCAGTACTTC.

This chain joins TRBV9 and TRBJ1-2; D gene ambiguous. V dropped 0 bases and J dropped 2 bases, with 5 bases sitting between them. CDR1 and CDR2 from the germline V gene are SGDLS and YYNGEE. This CDR3 spans 13 amino acids. Here the CDR3 DNA reads TGTGCCAGCAGCGTAGCACCGAACTATGGCTACACCTTC. Amino acids: CASSVAPNYGYTF.

In this sample, this clonotype turned up a few times. The chain links TRBV24-1 to TRBJ1-5; D uncertain. V was pared by 4 bases and J by 5 bases, with 8 bases between. The CDR3 covers 13 residues. CDR1 KGHDR and CDR2 SFDVKD come from the germline V gene. CDR3 in amino acids: CATSELGDQPQHF. The CDR3 nucleotides read TGTGCCACCAGTGAGTTGGGAGATCAGCCCCAGCATTTT.

The chain couples TRBV7-2 to TRBJ2-5; 8 nucleotides align to TRBD1. The CDR3 sequence is 14 residues long. With 5 bases clipped from V and 5 bases from J, the junction kept 7 bases outside the gene matches. CDR1 SGHTA and CDR2 FQGNSA come from the germline V gene. CDR3 DNA: TGTGCCAGCAGCGCAAACAGGGGGTCGGAGACCCAGTACTTC. Its translation is CASSANRGSETQYF.

The gene calls are TRBV7-2 and TRBJ1-3, with a tentative D call TRBD1 (5 bases). V gave up 7 bases and J gave up 1 base, with 11 bases separating them. The CDR3 contains 14 residues. Germline CDR1 is SGHTA and CDR2 is FQGNSA. The CDR3 bases are TGTGCCAGCACCCAAGGGGTTTCTGGAAACACCATATATTTT. It is translated as CASTQGVSGNTIYF.

The chain has TRBV29-1 and TRBJ1-2, with D hard to call. V dropped 2 bases and J dropped 8 bases, with 3 bases sitting between them. The CDR3 runs 9 residues. Germline loops: CDR1 SQVTM, CDR2 ANQGSEA. This chain's CDR3 is CSVELGYTF. The CDR3 DNA reads TGCAGCGTTGAATTGGGCTACACCTTC.

V is TRBV4-3 and J is TRBJ1-2; D is unresolved. The germline gives CDR1 LGHNA, CDR2 YSLEER. The V end lost 0 bases, the J end lost 4 bases, and 6 bases lay between the germline ends. CDR3 length: 13 residues. The CDR3, as DNA: TGCGCCAGCAGCCAAGATCGGACCTATGGCTACACCTTC. Translating it yields CASSQDRTYGYTF.

This clonotype was found many times. This sequence joins TRBV7-2 and TRBJ1-5; TRBD1 matches 7 bases. Germline-derived CDR1 and CDR2 are SGHTA and FQGNSA. The ends lost 5 bases at V and 5 bases at J; junction bases unmatched: 3. This CDR3 contains 13 residues. DNA of the CDR3: TGTGCCAGCAGCATCAGGGGGGATCAGCCCCAGCATTTT. Amino acids: CASSIRGDQPQHF.

This clonotype showed up many times. The chain recombines TRBV20-1 with TRBJ2-5; D is unclear. Deletions cut 3 bases from V and 5 bases from J, with 16 bases between. Germline values: CDR1 DFQATT, CDR2 SNEGSKA (reference sequence). The CDR3 spans 14 residues. The CDR3 loop is CSARGDASPETQYF. CDR3 coding DNA: TGCAGTGCTAGGGGTGACGCTTCGCCGGAGACCCAGTACTTC.

This clonotype was seen a handful of times. CDR3 sequence reads: CASSSGGGYEQYV. The CDR3 DNA is TGTGCCAGCAGCTCCGGCGGAGGCTACGAGCAGTACGTC. The chain links TRBV7-2 to TRBJ2-7, with D perhaps matching TRBD2 (5 bases). The V end lost 4 bases, the J end lost 3 bases, and 10 bases lay between the germline ends. CDR3 length: 13 residues. Germline V lookup: CDR1 SGHTA, CDR2 FQGNSA.

V is TRBV4-3 and J is TRBJ1-4; no definite D call. This CDR3 has 11 amino acids. V was shortened by 1 base and J by 11 bases, with 5 bases between the two germline ends. The germline gives CDR1 LGHNA, CDR2 YSLEER. CDR3 in amino acids: CASSQAAKLFF. In nucleotides, the CDR3 is TGCGCCAGCAGCCAAGCCGCCAAACTGTTTTTT.

The chain links TRBV12-3 or TRBV12-4 to TRBJ1-2; the D is unclear. The CDR3 has 11 residues. Trimming stripped 1 base from V and 7 bases from J, with 4 bases between. CDR3 in DNA: TGTGCCAGCAGTTTAGAGACTGGCTACACCTTC. It codes for CASSLETGYTF.

The table lists this clonotype with a few counts. The rearrangement joins TRBV4-3 to TRBJ2-7; perhaps TRBD2 as D (5 bases). Trimming took 5 bases from V and 6 from J, leaving 17 bases between them. The CDR3 has 14 amino acids. Germline V gives CDR1 LGHNA, CDR2 YSLEER. DNA for the CDR3: TGCGCCAGCAGCTACCGCCGGGATCTTCGCGAGCAGTACGTC. Translated, it gives CASSYRRDLREQYV.

The chain couples TRBV12-3 or TRBV12-4 to TRBJ1-6; no definite D call. Trimming removed 4 bases from V and 0 bases from J, with 4 bases in between. The CDR3 runs to 14 residues. The CDR3 loop reads CASSSSSYNSPLHF. For the CDR3, the DNA is TGTGCCAGCAGTTCAAGCTCCTATAATTCACCCCTCCACTTT.

V gene TRBV29-1 combines with J gene TRBJ1-2; D might be TRBD1 (5 bases). The germline V gene has CDR1 SQVTM and CDR2 ANQGSEA. The length of the CDR3 is 12 residues. V lost 4 bases and J lost 13, with 19 bases in between. The CDR3 protein is CSVGDPPGYGTF. The CDR3 DNA is TGCAGCGTTGGGGACCCCCCAGGTTATGGCACCTTC.

This clonotype occurred a few times. The CDR3 DNA sequence: TGCGCCAGCGGTCACCCCGGGACAGGGGTGGCCGATACGCAGTATTTT. Residues: CASGHPGTGVADTQYF. The chain joins TRBV5-1 to TRBJ2-3; 10 bases match TRBD1. There are 16 residues in the CDR3. In germline, CDR1 is SGHRS, CDR2 YFSETQ. With 7 bases clipped from V and 6 bases from J, the junction kept 14 bases outside the gene matches.

This clonotype was counted a few times. The genes are TRBV12-3 or TRBV12-4 and TRBJ2-3; D may correspond to TRBD1 or TRBD2 (5 bases each). The CDR3 runs to 14 residues. The ends were cut back, 8 bases at V and 5 bases at J, with 17 bases in the middle. The DNA for the CDR3 is TGTGCCAGCGAGGGCAGCCCCCAGGGAGATACGCAGTATTTT. Protein: CASEGSPQGDTQYF.

This rearrangement joins TRBV6-2 or TRBV6-3 to TRBJ1-2; no definite D call. V dropped 3 bases and J dropped 4 bases, with 12 bases sitting between them. The CDR3 contains 14 residues. Germline CDR1 is MNHEY and CDR2 is SVGEGT. The CDR3 spells CASSYFRRVYGYTF. The DNA of the CDR3 is TGTGCCAGCAGTTATTTCCGTCGGGTCTATGGCTACACCTTC.

This chain uses TRBV10-3 with TRBJ1-2; no firm D call. Trimming shortened V by 8 bases and J by 2 bases, and 6 bases separated the two germline ends. CDR1 ENHRY and CDR2 SYGVKD come from the germline V gene. CDR3 size: 11 residues. The CDR3 here is CAIGLNYGYTF. For the CDR3, the DNA is TGTGCCATCGGGTTGAACTATGGCTACACCTTC.